A selection of T cell receptor beta chains follows, all from one sample in a study of blood T cell repertoires in COVID-19. Assay used: immunoSEQ multiplex PCR; TCRdb lists only in-frame clones, some missing. In the table there are approximately 300,000 clones, 90% of which are singletons. What was sequenced was PBMCs or T cells enriched from blood (not recorded which). The origin of the receptors is a man in his 60s who had recovered from COVID-19. Both conserved end residues are part of each CDR3. Each record gives: J gene, V gene, CDR3 length, CDR3 protein.

J: TRBJ2-7
V: TRBV27
length: 13
CDR3: CASSLSGGIRQYF

J: TRBJ2-7
V: TRBV5-6
length: 14
CDR3: CASRGRGTSYEQYF

J: TRBJ1-5
V: TRBV6-6
length: 14
CDR3: CASTRDSRRQPQHF

J: TRBJ1-3
V: TRBV19
length: 16
CDR3: CASSIRRRSSGNTIYF

J: TRBJ1-1
V: TRBV7-9
length: 16
CDR3: CASSPNRRQTNTEAFF

J: TRBJ1-2
V: TRBV7-3
length: 13
CDR3: CASSLTGAEGYTF

J: TRBJ1-5
V: TRBV7-2
length: 13
CDR3: CASSVDRDQPQHF

J: TRBJ2-1
V: TRBV28
length: 16
CDR3: CASSYIWREGRNEQFF

J: TRBJ2-1
V: TRBV30
length: 15
CDR3: CAWSTGGSSYNEQFF

J: TRBJ1-6
V: TRBV30
length: 12
CDR3: CAWSFRHSPLHF

J: TRBJ2-7
V: TRBV29-1
length: 13
CDR3: CSVRGGSSYEQYF

J: TRBJ2-7
V: TRBV5-1
length: 14
CDR3: CASASGTGPYEQYF

J: TRBJ2-1
V: TRBV3-1/TRBV3-2
length: 16
CDR3: CASSQHYLNSYNEQFF

J: TRBJ1-1
V: TRBV28
length: 14
CDR3: CASSLGGAYREAFF

J: TRBJ2-7
V: TRBV2
length: 14
CDR3: CASRGGGLTYEQYF

J: TRBJ1-2
V: TRBV27
length: 17
CDR3: CASSLSWRGGLNYGYTF

J: TRBJ1-1
V: TRBV29-1
length: 13
CDR3: CSVGLGQGTEAFF

J: TRBJ2-3
V: TRBV12-5
length: 15
CDR3: CASAHRVARTDTQYF

J: TRBJ1-4
V: TRBV5-1
length: 15
CDR3: CASSFERRYNEKLFF

J: TRBJ1-1
V: TRBV4-1
length: 15
CDR3: CASSLGQGMNTEAFF

J: TRBJ2-1
V: TRBV9
length: 17
CDR3: CASSVDARTQIENEQFF

J: TRBJ1-4
V: TRBV11-3
length: 15
CDR3: CASSLGGGAHEKLFF

J: TRBJ2-1
V: TRBV5-1
length: 15
CDR3: CASSLAAGGYNEQFF

J: TRBJ1-2
V: TRBV13
length: 15
CDR3: CASSPQRGLNYGYTF

J: TRBJ2-1
V: TRBV10-2
length: 15
CDR3: CASSETSGTFNEQFF

J: TRBJ2-3
V: TRBV9
length: 15
CDR3: CASTSTSGGSDTQYF

J: TRBJ1-4
V: TRBV10-3
length: 17
CDR3: CAISEYSGQGSNEKLFF

J: TRBJ2-3
V: TRBV29-1
length: 13
CDR3: CSVLASGRDTQYF

J: TRBJ1-2
V: TRBV5-4
length: 14
CDR3: CASSFRGRRGGYTF